These T cell receptor beta chains were read from a single sample in a study of CD8+ T cells in alopecia areata. TCRdb keeps only in-frame clones here, not all; method: immunoSEQ multiplex PCR. The data show fewer than 200,000 clones, around 58% seen once. Sample: CD8+ T cells sorted from blood, taken at week 24, from a patient treated with tofacitinib. Every receptor here comes from a human donor with alopecia areata. Both conserved end residues are part of each CDR3. Fields, in order: V gene, D gene, J gene, clone size, CDR3 DNA, CDR3 protein. A D gene is named only where the DNA matches it firmly. The size entry is marked missing in some rows and otherwise reads once, few, many or a size class.

V gene: TRBV12-5
D gene: .
J gene: TRBJ2-3
clone size: .
CDR3 DNA: TGTGCTAGTGGTTCGTGGACCAGTACAGATACGCAGTATTTT
CDR3 protein: CASGSWTSTDTQYF

V gene: TRBV5-4
D gene: TRBD1
J gene: TRBJ2-2
clone size: .
CDR3 DNA: TGTGCCAGCAGCCCAGGTGACAGGGAAGTCGGGGAGCTGTTTTTT
CDR3 protein: CASSPGDREVGELFF

V gene: TRBV27
D gene: .
J gene: TRBJ1-5
clone size: .
CDR3 DNA: TGTGCCAGCAGTTTATCGGGTAATCAGCCCCAGCATTTT
CDR3 protein: CASSLSGNQPQHF

V gene: TRBV29-1
D gene: TRBD1
J gene: TRBJ1-5
clone size: few
CDR3 DNA: TGCAGCGTCAAAGACAGGGGCGAGGATCAGCCCCAGCATTTT
CDR3 protein: CSVKDRGEDQPQHF

V gene: TRBV11-2
D gene: .
J gene: TRBJ2-1
clone size: .
CDR3 DNA: TGTGCCAGCAGCTCACAGGACCCTATTCGGGAGCAGTTCTTC
CDR3 protein: CASSSQDPIREQFF

V gene: TRBV4-1
D gene: .
J gene: TRBJ2-2
clone size: few
CDR3 DNA: TGCGCCAGCAGGCTCGGGACTGTGGGTCCGAACACCGGGGAGCTGTTTTTT
CDR3 protein: CASRLGTVGPNTGELFF

V gene: TRBV29-1
D gene: .
J gene: TRBJ2-5
clone size: few
CDR3 DNA: TGCAGCGTTGAATTTGACGGAGAAGCACAAGAGACCCAGTACTTC
CDR3 protein: CSVEFDGEAQETQYF

V gene: TRBV2
D gene: .
J gene: TRBJ1-5
clone size: .
CDR3 DNA: TGTGCCAGCAGTCTGACGACCGGGAGGCCCCAGCATTTT
CDR3 protein: CASSLTTGRPQHF

V gene: TRBV7-8
D gene: .
J gene: TRBJ2-1
clone size: .
CDR3 DNA: TGTGCCAGCAGCTTAGCCGAGGGGGGGACCTACAATGAGCAGTTCTTC
CDR3 protein: CASSLAEGGTYNEQFF

V gene: TRBV13
D gene: .
J gene: TRBJ1-1
clone size: .
CDR3 DNA: TGTGCCAGCAGCCCGTTGGCGAACACTGAAGCTTTCTTT
CDR3 protein: CASSPLANTEAFF

V gene: TRBV29-1
D gene: .
J gene: TRBJ2-2
clone size: .
CDR3 DNA: TGCAGCGTTGTTCAGACAGCGAGAAACACCGAGGAGCTGTTTTTT
CDR3 protein: CSVVQTARNTEELFF

V gene: TRBV13
D gene: .
J gene: TRBJ2-3
clone size: few
CDR3 DNA: TGTGCCAGCAGCTTACGCACAGATACGCAGTATTTT
CDR3 protein: CASSLRTDTQYF

V gene: TRBV5-1
D gene: TRBD1
J gene: TRBJ2-7
clone size: .
CDR3 DNA: TGCGCCAGCAGCTTGGGACAGGGGGCCAACGAGCAGTACTTC
CDR3 protein: CASSLGQGANEQYF

V gene: TRBV28
D gene: .
J gene: TRBJ2-7
clone size: .
CDR3 DNA: TGTGCCAGCTGTGGGGGCTCCTACGAGCAGTACTTC
CDR3 protein: CASCGGSYEQYF

V gene: TRBV11-2
D gene: TRBD2
J gene: TRBJ2-3
clone size: once
CDR3 DNA: TGTGCCAGCAGCTCTAGGAGTGGACTAGCGGAAAGCACAGATACGCAGTATTTT
CDR3 protein: CASSSRSGLAESTDTQYF

V gene: TRBV7-8
D gene: .
J gene: TRBJ1-2
clone size: few
CDR3 DNA: TGTGCCAGCAGCAACGGACTTGGCTACACCTTC
CDR3 protein: CASSNGLGYTF

V gene: TRBV25-1
D gene: TRBD1
J gene: TRBJ2-3
clone size: .
CDR3 DNA: TGTGCCAGCAGTGACAGCGGACAGGTTAGACGGTATTTT
CDR3 protein: CASSDSGQVRRYF

V gene: TRBV27
D gene: TRBD1
J gene: TRBJ1-2
clone size: .
CDR3 DNA: TGTGCCAGCAGTTTATCGGCAGGGGGCGATGGCTACACCTTC
CDR3 protein: CASSLSAGGDGYTF

V gene: TRBV29-1
D gene: .
J gene: TRBJ2-5
clone size: few
CDR3 DNA: TGCAGCGTTACCGGGACTGGGGCGTCCAGAGAGACCCAGTACTTC
CDR3 protein: CSVTGTGASRETQYF

V gene: TRBV4-1
D gene: TRBD1
J gene: TRBJ2-3
clone size: .
CDR3 DNA: TGCGCCAGCAGCCTCCGAGGGGGGACAGGGGGAGGCACAGATACGCAGTATTTT
CDR3 protein: CASSLRGGTGGGTDTQYF

V gene: TRBV14
D gene: .
J gene: TRBJ2-1
clone size: .
CDR3 DNA: TGTGCCAGCAGCCAAAGGACCTGGATCAGTGATGAGCAGTTCTTC
CDR3 protein: CASSQRTWISDEQFF

V gene: TRBV13
D gene: TRBD1
J gene: TRBJ1-1
clone size: .
CDR3 DNA: TGTGCCAGCAGCTCTAGACAGGGGGCGACTGAAGCTTTCTTT
CDR3 protein: CASSSRQGATEAFF

V gene: TRBV7-9
D gene: .
J gene: TRBJ2-7
clone size: .
CDR3 DNA: TGTGCCAGCAGCCCCAGGGTTACCTACGAGCAGTACTTC
CDR3 protein: CASSPRVTYEQYF

V gene: TRBV7-9
D gene: .
J gene: TRBJ2-7
clone size: .
CDR3 DNA: TGTGCCAGCAGCTTCGACGGAGTTAAACGCTACGAGCAGTACTTC
CDR3 protein: CASSFDGVKRYEQYF

V gene: TRBV6-6
D gene: .
J gene: TRBJ2-2
clone size: .
CDR3 DNA: TGTGCCAGCGGTACGGCACAGGACAACACCGGGGAGCTGTTTTTT
CDR3 protein: CASGTAQDNTGELFF

V gene: TRBV29-1
D gene: .
J gene: TRBJ1-1
clone size: .
CDR3 DNA: TGCAGCGCTCCCATCAGGGGCGCGAACACTGAAGCTTTCTTT
CDR3 protein: CSAPIRGANTEAFF

V gene: TRBV12-5
D gene: .
J gene: TRBJ2-3
clone size: .
CDR3 DNA: TGTGCTAGTGGTTTGGGAGACAGCCCAGATACGCAGTATTTT
CDR3 protein: CASGLGDSPDTQYF

V gene: TRBV11-1
D gene: .
J gene: TRBJ2-1
clone size: few
CDR3 DNA: TGTGCCAGCAGCTTAAGGGGCTTCTACAATGAGCAGTTCTTC
CDR3 protein: CASSLRGFYNEQFF